The 9 T cell receptor beta chains reported below all come from one sample, sequenced in a study of cytomegalovirus exposure and HLA in healthy donors. This PCR relied on a set of 60 Vbeta primers and 13 Jbeta primers. Sequencing used immunoSEQ multiplex PCR; TCRdb keeps in-frame clones, though not all of them. Here the sample spans 120,000 to 150,000 clones, 75% to 80% being singletons. Sample: PBMCs. These receptors all come from a female donor in good health and CMV-seronegative.

This chain links TRBV5-1 with TRBJ2-1; TRBD1 aligns across 7 bases. The CDR3 length is 11 residues. Trimming took 4 bases from V and 10 from J; bases not matched to a gene: 2. Per germline, CDR1 SGHRS and CDR2 YFSETQ. DNA for the CDR3: TGCGCCAGCAGCCGGGACAGAGAGCAGTTCTTC. This gives the protein CASSRDREQFF. The full variable domain, its missing parts supplied by reference TRBV5-1 and TRBJ2-1, is KAGVTQTPRYLIKTRGQQVTLSCSPISGHRSVSWYQQTPGQGLQFLFEYFSETQRNKGNFPGRFSGRQFSNSRSEMNVSTLELGDSALYLCASSRDREQFFGPGTRLTVL.

In its sample, this clone was seen a few times. The CDR3 nucleotides are TGTGCCAGCAGCTTAACGAGCGGAGGCTCCTACGAGCAGTACTTC. This sequence encodes CASSLTSGGSYEQYF. This chain joins TRBV7-3 and TRBJ2-7; D perhaps matches TRBD2 (5 bases). The V gene lost 0 bases and the J gene lost 0 bases, with 9 bases spanning the gap. CDR1 is SGHTA and CDR2 is FQGTGA in the germline V gene. This CDR3 is 15 amino acids long. The full variable domain, rest sourced from reference TRBV7-3 and TRBJ2-7, is GAGVSQTPSNKVTEKGKYVELRCDPISGHTALYWYRQSLGQGPEFLIYFQGTGAADDSGLPNDRFFAVRPEGSVSTLKIQRTERGDSAVYLCASSLTSGGSYEQYFGPGTRLTVT.

The chain has TRBV27 and TRBJ2-1, with D possibly TRBD1 on 7 matching bases. CDR1 MNHEY and CDR2 SMNVEV come from the germline V gene (reference sequence). The CDR3 has 13 residues. V was pared by 5 bases and J by 10 bases, with 15 bases between. CDR3 loop: CASSIETGREQFF. In nucleotides, the CDR3 is TGTGCCAGCAGTATCGAGACAGGGAGGGAGCAGTTCTTC.

V usage is TRBV2 and J usage is TRBJ2-7; tentatively, D is TRBD1 (6 bases). Germline CDR1 SNHLY, CDR2 FYNNEI. The CDR3 is 12 amino acids. With 6 bases removed from V and 3 bases from J, the gap between germline ends came to 9 bases. CDR3 nucleotides: TGTGCCAGCAGCACAGGGAGCTACGAGCAGTACTTC. Its translation: CASSTGSYEQYF.

The J gene is TRBJ2-1, the V gene TRBV30, with 12 bases fitting TRBD2. V lost 1 base and J lost 7; bases outside the gene matches: 5. Germline values: CDR1 GTSNPN, CDR2 SVGIG (reference sequence). The CDR3 runs 15 residues. In DNA, the CDR3 is TGTGCCTGGAGTGGACTAGCGGGAGTAATGAATGAGCAGTTCTTC. It specifies CAWSGLAGVMNEQFF.

This clone was detected only once. The rearrangement links TRBV30 to TRBJ2-1; a weak D match, TRBD2 (6 bases). Germline V CDR1 and CDR2: GTSNPN, SVGIG (reference sequence). The CDR3 contains 12 residues. V dropped 5 bases and J dropped 6 bases, with 11 bases sitting between them. CDR3 amino acids: CAWSRLVNEQFF. CDR3 DNA sequence: TGTGCCTGGTCTAGACTAGTCAATGAGCAGTTCTTC. The variable domain in full, completed from reference TRBV30 and TRBJ2-1, reads SQTIHQWPATLVQPVGSPLSLECTVEGTSNPNLYWYRQAAGRGLQLLFYSVGIGQISSEVPQNLSASRPQDRQFILSSKKLLLSDSGFYLCAWSRLVNEQFFGPGTRLTVL.

This sequence joins TRBV19 and TRBJ1-4; perhaps TRBD1 as D (5 bases). CDR1 is LNHDA and CDR2 is SQIVND in the germline V gene (reference sequence). The CDR3 is 14 amino acids. Trimming left V 10 bases short and J 8 bases short, with 20 bases between. CDR3 sequence reads: CATSDTSYREKLFF. The CDR3 nucleotides are TGTGCCACCTCGGACACTTCGTATAGGGAAAAACTGTTTTTT. Using reference TRBV19 and TRBJ1-4 for the parts outside the CDR3, the full variable domain is DGGITQSPKYLFRKEGQNVTLSCEQNLNHDAMYWYRQDPGQGLRLIYYSQIVNDFQKGDIAEGYSVSREKKESFPLTVTSAQKNPTAFYLCATSDTSYREKLFFGSGTQLSVL.

V is TRBV10-1 and J is TRBJ2-2; TRBD2 agrees at 13 bases. Germline assignment: CDR1 WNHNN and CDR2 SYGVQD (reference sequence). The CDR3 is made up of 18 amino acids. V was clipped by 6 bases and J by 2 bases; unmatched bases: 9. DNA of the CDR3: TGCGCCAGCAGCCCCGGGACTAGCGGGGAGATTAACACCGGGGAGCTGTTTTTT. It specifies CASSPGTSGEINTGELFF.

The chain has TRBV5-1 and TRBJ2-5, with D possibly being TRBD1 (6 bases). V dropped 0 bases and J dropped 1 base, with 10 bases sitting between them. The germline CDR1 and CDR2 sequences are SGHRS and YFSETQ. The CDR3 consists of 15 residues. The CDR3 DNA is TGCGCCAGCAGCTTGGCTGGGGGCTTCCAAGAGACCCAGTACTTC. Protein: CASSLAGGFQETQYF. The whole variable domain, filled in from reference TRBV5-1 and TRBJ2-5, reads KAGVTQTPRYLIKTRGQQVTLSCSPISGHRSVSWYQQTPGQGLQFLFEYFSETQRNKGNFPGRFSGRQFSNSRSEMNVSTLELGDSALYLCASSLAGGFQETQYFGPGTRLLVL.